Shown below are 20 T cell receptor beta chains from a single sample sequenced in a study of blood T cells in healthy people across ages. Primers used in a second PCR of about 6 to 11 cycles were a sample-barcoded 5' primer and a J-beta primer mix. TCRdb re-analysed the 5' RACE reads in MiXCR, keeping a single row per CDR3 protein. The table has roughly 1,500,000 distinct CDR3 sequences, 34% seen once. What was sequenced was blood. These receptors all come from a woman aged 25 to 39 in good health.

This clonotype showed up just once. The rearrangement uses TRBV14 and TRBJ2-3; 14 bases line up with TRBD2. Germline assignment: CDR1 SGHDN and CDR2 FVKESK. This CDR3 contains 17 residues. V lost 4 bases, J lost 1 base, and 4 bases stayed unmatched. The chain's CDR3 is CASSPPTSGRGTDTQYF. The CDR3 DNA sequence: TGTGCCAGCAGCCCCCCGACTAGCGGGAGGGGCACAGATACGCAGTATTTT.

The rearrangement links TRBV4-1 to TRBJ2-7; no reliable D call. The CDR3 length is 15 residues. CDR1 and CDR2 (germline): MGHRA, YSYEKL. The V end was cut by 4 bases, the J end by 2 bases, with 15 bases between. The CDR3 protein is CASSPGWGGAYEQYF. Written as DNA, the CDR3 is TGCGCCAGCAGCCCTGGGTGGGGTGGGGCCTACGAGCAGTACTTC.

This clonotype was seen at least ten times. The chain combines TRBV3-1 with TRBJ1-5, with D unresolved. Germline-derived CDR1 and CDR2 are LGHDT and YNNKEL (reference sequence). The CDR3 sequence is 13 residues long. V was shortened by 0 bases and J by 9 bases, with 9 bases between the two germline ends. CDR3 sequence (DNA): TGTGCCAGCAGCCAAGAATCCAGGCGGCCCCAGCATTTT. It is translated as CASSQESRRPQHF.

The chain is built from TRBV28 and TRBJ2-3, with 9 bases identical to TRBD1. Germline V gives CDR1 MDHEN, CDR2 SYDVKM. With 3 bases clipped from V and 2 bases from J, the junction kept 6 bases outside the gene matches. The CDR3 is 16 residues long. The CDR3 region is CASSFTDRGYTDTQYF. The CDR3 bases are TGTGCCAGCAGTTTCACCGACAGGGGGTACACAGATACGCAGTATTTT.

CDR3 loop: CASSSRGPNQPQHF. Written as DNA, the CDR3 is TGTGCCAGCAGTTCCCGGGGTCCCAATCAGCCCCAGCATTTT. The gene calls are TRBV27 and TRBJ1-5; D call uncertain. The length of the CDR3 is 14 residues. The V and J ends lost 4 bases and 3 bases respectively, with 10 bases between them. CDR1 and CDR2 from the germline V gene are MNHEY and SMNVEV (reference sequence).

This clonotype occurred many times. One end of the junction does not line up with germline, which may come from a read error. CDR3 bases: TGTGCCAGCAGCGCCGGGGGGGAGACCCAGTACTTC. Protein: CASSAGGETQYF. The chain couples TRBV5-1 to TRBJ2-5; 7 bases agree with TRBD2. CDR1 and CDR2 from the germline V gene are SGHRS and YFSETQ. The length of the CDR3 is 12 residues.

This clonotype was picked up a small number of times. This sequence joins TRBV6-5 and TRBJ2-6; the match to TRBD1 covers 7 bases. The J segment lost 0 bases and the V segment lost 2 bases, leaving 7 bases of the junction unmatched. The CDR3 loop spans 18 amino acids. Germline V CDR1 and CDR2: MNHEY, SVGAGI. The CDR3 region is CASSYRPAGGSGANVLTF. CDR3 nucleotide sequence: TGTGCCAGCAGTTACAGACCCGCAGGGGGCTCTGGGGCCAACGTCCTGACTTTC.

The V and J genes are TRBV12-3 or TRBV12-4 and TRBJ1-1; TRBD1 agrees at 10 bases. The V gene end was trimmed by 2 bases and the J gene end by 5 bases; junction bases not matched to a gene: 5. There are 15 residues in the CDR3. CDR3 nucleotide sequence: TGTGCCAGCAGTTTAAGACAGGGGGCACGGACTGAAGCTTTCTTT. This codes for CASSLRQGARTEAFF.

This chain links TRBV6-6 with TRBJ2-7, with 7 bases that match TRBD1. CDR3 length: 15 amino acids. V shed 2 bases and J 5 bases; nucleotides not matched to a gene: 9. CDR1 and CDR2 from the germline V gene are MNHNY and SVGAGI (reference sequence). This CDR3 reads CASSYRRDRADEQYF. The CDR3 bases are TGTGCCAGCAGTTACCGCCGAGACAGGGCCGACGAGCAGTACTTC.

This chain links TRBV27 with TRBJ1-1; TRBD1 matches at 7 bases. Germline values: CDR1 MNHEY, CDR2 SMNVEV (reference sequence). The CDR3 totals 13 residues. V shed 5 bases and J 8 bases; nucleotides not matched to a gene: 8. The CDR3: CASSTTGPGEAFF. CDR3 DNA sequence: TGTGCCAGCAGTACGACAGGGCCGGGCGAAGCTTTCTTT.

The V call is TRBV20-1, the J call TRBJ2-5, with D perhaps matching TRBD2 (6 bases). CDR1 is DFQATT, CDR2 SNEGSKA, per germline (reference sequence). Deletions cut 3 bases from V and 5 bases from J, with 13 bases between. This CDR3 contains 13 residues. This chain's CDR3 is CSASGGTAETQYF. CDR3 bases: TGCAGTGCTAGCGGGGGTACGGCGGAGACCCAGTACTTC.

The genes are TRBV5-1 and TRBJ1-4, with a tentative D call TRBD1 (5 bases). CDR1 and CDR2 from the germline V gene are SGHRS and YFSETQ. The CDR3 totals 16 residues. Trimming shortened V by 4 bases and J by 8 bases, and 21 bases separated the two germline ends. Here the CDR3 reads CASSQYERTPDEKLFF. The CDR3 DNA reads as TGCGCCAGCAGCCAGTATGAACGGACACCAGACGAAAAACTGTTTTTT.

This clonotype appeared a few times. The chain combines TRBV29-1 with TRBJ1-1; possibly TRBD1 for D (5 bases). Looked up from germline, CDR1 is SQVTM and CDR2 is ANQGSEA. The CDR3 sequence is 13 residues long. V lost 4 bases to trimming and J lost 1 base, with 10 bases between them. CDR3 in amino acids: CSVVQGGNTEAFF. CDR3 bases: TGCAGCGTTGTCCAGGGCGGGAACACTGAAGCTTTCTTT.

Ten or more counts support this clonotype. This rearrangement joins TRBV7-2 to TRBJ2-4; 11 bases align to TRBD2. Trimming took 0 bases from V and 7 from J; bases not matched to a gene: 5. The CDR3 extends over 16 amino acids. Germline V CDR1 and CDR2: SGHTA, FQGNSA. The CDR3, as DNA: TGTGCCAGCAGCTTAGCTAGGTCTAGCGGGAGGAACATTCAGTACTTC. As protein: CASSLARSSGRNIQYF.

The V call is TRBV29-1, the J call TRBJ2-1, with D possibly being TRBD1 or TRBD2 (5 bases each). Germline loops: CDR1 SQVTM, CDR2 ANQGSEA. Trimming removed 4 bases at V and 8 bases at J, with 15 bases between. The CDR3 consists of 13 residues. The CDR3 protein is CSVVGTAIDEQFF. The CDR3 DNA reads TGCAGCGTTGTCGGGACGGCTATCGATGAGCAGTTCTTC.

CDR3 coding DNA: TGTGCCAGTACGACTAGTTTAGTGTTTTACGAGCAGTACTTC. It codes for CASTTSLVFYEQYF. The chain links TRBV28 to TRBJ2-7; a weak D match, TRBD2 (6 bases). This CDR3 contains 14 residues. V gave up 9 bases and J gave up 4 bases, with 19 bases separating them. Germline V gene lookup returns CDR1 MDHEN and CDR2 SYDVKM.

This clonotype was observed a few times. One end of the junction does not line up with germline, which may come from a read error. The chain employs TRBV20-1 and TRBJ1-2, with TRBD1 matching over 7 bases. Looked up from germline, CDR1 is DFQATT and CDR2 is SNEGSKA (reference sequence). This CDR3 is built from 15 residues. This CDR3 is CCAFGPGQQNYGYTF. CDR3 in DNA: TGCTGTGCCTTTGGTCCGGGACAGCAGAACTATGGCTACACCTTC.

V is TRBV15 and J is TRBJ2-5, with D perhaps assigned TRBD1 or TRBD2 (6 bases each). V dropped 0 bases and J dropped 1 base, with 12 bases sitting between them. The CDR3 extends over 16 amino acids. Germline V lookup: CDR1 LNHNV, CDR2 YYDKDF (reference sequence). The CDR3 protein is CATSRDKGGSQETQYF. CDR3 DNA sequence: TGTGCCACCAGCAGAGATAAGGGGGGCAGCCAAGAGACCCAGTACTTC.

The CDR3 spells CASKRDSRAGGYTF. The DNA for the CDR3 is TGTGCCAGCAAGCGGGACAGTAGGGCTGGTGGCTACACCTTC. The chain couples TRBV6-1 to TRBJ1-2; TRBD1 aligns across 7 bases. V was pared by 7 bases and J by 7 bases, with 12 bases of the junction left unmatched. CDR3 length: 14 residues. Germline V gives CDR1 MNHNS, CDR2 SASEGT.

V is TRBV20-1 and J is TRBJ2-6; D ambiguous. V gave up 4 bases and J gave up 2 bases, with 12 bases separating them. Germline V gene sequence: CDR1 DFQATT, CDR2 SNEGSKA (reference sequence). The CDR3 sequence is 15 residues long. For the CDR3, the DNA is TGCAGTGCTAAAACGCTAGGTACTGGGGCCAACGTCCTGACTTTC. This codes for CSAKTLGTGANVLTF.